This T cell receptor (beta chain) was found in a study of regulatory T cells in long-lasting Graves disease. Construction of the TCR beta libraries employed iRepertoire HTBI primers in conjunction with Arm-PCR of CDR3 regions. TCRdb re-called the multiplex PCR reads through MiXCR, storing one row per CDR3 protein. The sample holds fewer than 500,000 distinct CDR3 sequences, 15% to 20% seen once. This sample's time point: newly diagnosed GD, antithyroid drugs for less than 3 months. PBMC-derived RNA was used for the TCR library. The CDR3 is 20 residues long. From germline, CDR1 is LGHNT and CDR2 FRNRAP. V trimming: 4 bases; J trimming: 9 bases; junction bases outside the gene matches: 26. Whole-study findings and limits: Among persistent patients, a larger number of public clonotypes were shared (approximately 3,000) than among newly diagnosed patients (approximately 970).

This clonotype was observed many times. Its specificity is not known. These data were likewise used in another study, on T cells in Graves' hyperthyroidism and ophthalmopathy. As reported in that work: Subjects aged 18 to 65 presented with newly diagnosed hyperthyroidism of less than 2 months' duration. Each diagnosis was grounded in clinical symptoms, serum thyroxine and TRAb, thyroid ultrasound, and orbital computed tomography.

Sequenced material: peripheral blood mononuclear cells (PBMCs), taken at new diagnosis, from a patient treated with antithyroid drugs. The chain recombines TRBV12-5 with TRBJ2-1; 8 nucleotides line up with TRBD2. This clonotype was sampled from a man aged 40-49 years with Graves disease. The CDR3 reads CASGWRGGGEPDGRATEQFF. CDR3 DNA sequence: TGTGCTAGTGGTTGGAGAGGGGGAGGGGAACCGGACGGGAGGGCCACTGAGCAGTTCTTC.